The clone carrying this T cell receptor beta chain occurred a few times. The antigen is undetermined. The data stem from a study of human T cells and chemical hapten exposure. Time point meaning: pre-sensitization, week 0. The treatment is: therapeutic diphenylcyclopropenone sensitization with weekly scalp DPC. Blood draws came before every patch-test application. Methods used by the authors: Samples contained a median of roughly 100,000 TCRs, with a range of roughly 23,224 to 700,000. TCRdb analysed the RACE reads with MiXCR anew, one entry per CDR3 protein. In this record, the V and J calls reflect TCRdb's handling and not the investigators' own analysis. The sample includes 150,000 to 200,000 distinct CDR3 sequences, roughly 30% of them seen just once. Study-level results: The donors suffered from alopecia, so their immune response may not match that of healthy people.

The CDR3 is 15 residues long. Trimming removed 2 bases at V and 0 bases at J, with 9 bases between. V is TRBV23-1 and J is TRBJ2-3; D unresolved. TRBV23-1 is flagged as an ORF with uncertain function. This material consisted of whole blood, taken in connection with sensitization to the hapten diphenylcyclopropenone (DPC). The TCR comes from a woman under 40 with alopecia areata. Some clones in this sample may be carry-over from other donors' samples. CDR3 in amino acids: CASSQPSDSTDTQYF. The CDR3 DNA reads TGCGCCAGCAGTCAACCCTCTGACAGCACAGATACGCAGTATTTT.